The 19 T cell receptor beta chains below all came from one sample that was sequenced in a study of blood T cell repertoires in COVID-19. Clones were read by immunoSEQ multiplex PCR, and TCRdb kept only the in-frame ones, dropping some. The sample yields approximately 54,000 clones, about 82% seen once. The sequencing sample was made of peripheral blood. The receptors here all came from a human donor in a cohort sampled during active COVID-19.

This chain joins TRBV19 and TRBJ2-2; 7 bases fit TRBD1. From germline, CDR1 is LNHDA and CDR2 SQIVND (reference sequence). Trimming cost V 7 bases and J 1 base; bases outside gene matches: 3. The CDR3 spans 14 residues. CDR3 DNA: TGTGCCAGTACGTGGACAGGGAACACCGGGGAGCTGTTTTTT. This gives the protein CASTWTGNTGELFF.

V gene TRBV5-5 combines with J gene TRBJ2-7; a possible D gene is TRBD1 (6 bases). The ends were cut back, 7 bases at V and 2 bases at J, with 16 bases in the middle. The CDR3 has 14 residues. Germline CDR1 SGHKS, CDR2 YYEKEE (reference sequence). CDR3 in amino acids: CASAFGQGTYEQYF. The CDR3 DNA reads TGTGCCAGCGCCTTCGGGCAGGGGACCTACGAGCAGTACTTC.

The rearrangement joins TRBV30 to TRBJ1-2; perhaps TRBD1 as D (6 bases). The CDR3 covers 12 residues. Trimming removed 4 bases from V and 7 bases from J, with 13 bases in between. In germline, CDR1 is GTSNPN, CDR2 SVGIG (reference sequence). CDR3: CAWTLGAFGYTF. Here the CDR3 DNA reads TGTGCCTGGACTCTGGGGGCGTTTGGCTACACCTTC. Full variable domain (remainder filled in from reference TRBV30 and TRBJ1-2): SQTIHQWPATLVQPVGSPLSLECTVEGTSNPNLYWYRQAAGRGLQLLFYSVGIGQISSEVPQNLSASRPQDRQFILSSKKLLLSDSGFYLCAWTLGAFGYTFGSGTRLTVV.

The chain employs TRBV7-9 and TRBJ2-2; TRBD1 is a possible D gene (5 bases). This CDR3 has 17 amino acids. Trimming shortened V by 1 base and J by 3 bases, and 15 bases separated the two germline ends. Germline loops: CDR1 SEHNR, CDR2 FQNEAQ (reference sequence). The CDR3, as DNA: TGTGCCAGCAGCTTAGTTGACAGCTTGTGGGACACCGGGGAGCTGTTTTTT. Its translation is CASSLVDSLWDTGELFF.

CDR3 in amino acids: CASSSGGLSGANVLTF. The CDR3 DNA follows: TGTGCCAGCAGTTCAGGGGGCTTATCTGGGGCCAACGTCCTGACTTTC. The chain combines TRBV6-5 with TRBJ2-6; 8 nucleotides match TRBD1. CDR3 size: 16 residues. Germline CDR1 MNHEY, CDR2 SVGAGI. V lost 4 bases to trimming and J lost 1 base; unmatched junction nucleotides: 3.

This chain links TRBV4-3 with TRBJ2-2; 9 nucleotides agree with TRBD2. The CDR3 length is 18 residues. The V gene end was trimmed by 0 bases and the J gene end by 0 bases; junction bases not matched to a gene: 5. CDR1 and CDR2 (germline): LGHNA, YSLEER. Written as DNA, the CDR3 is TGCGCCAGCAGCCAAGATCAGGGCGGGGGGGCGAACACCGGGGAGCTGTTTTTT. Translating gives CASSQDQGGGANTGELFF.

V is TRBV5-4 and J is TRBJ2-5; 7 bases align to TRBD2. This CDR3 contains 15 residues. Germline V lookup: CDR1 SGHNT, CDR2 YYREEE (reference sequence). V lost 1 base to trimming and J lost 3 bases; unmatched junction nucleotides: 6. The CDR3 protein is CASSLRSLAEETQYF. In DNA, the CDR3 is TGTGCCAGCAGCTTGAGGTCGCTAGCGGAAGAGACCCAGTACTTC.

The V and J genes are TRBV4-1 and TRBJ1-2; possible D gene TRBD1, 5 bases. This CDR3 region has 14 residues. Germline V gene data show CDR1 as MGHRA and CDR2 as YSYEKL. With 1 base removed from V and 8 bases from J, the gap between germline ends came to 14 bases. As DNA, the CDR3 is TGCGCCAGCAGCCAAGGCAGCCAGGGAGGAGGCTACACCTTC. Residues: CASSQGSQGGGYTF.

This clone occurred once. This chain uses TRBV19 with TRBJ2-3; 8 bases align to TRBD2. The CDR3 has 15 residues. The germline V gene has CDR1 LNHDA and CDR2 SQIVND (reference sequence). V shed 7 bases, J shed 5 bases, and the junction held 11 bases outside the gene matches. CDR3 sequence: CASTPGVSGVDTQYF. CDR3 sequence (DNA): TGTGCCAGTACCCCAGGGGTTAGCGGGGTAGATACGCAGTATTTT.

The chain joins TRBV6-5 to TRBJ1-5, with D perhaps matching TRBD1 (6 bases). V was shortened by 5 bases and J by 1 base, with 12 bases between the two germline ends. Germline-derived CDR1 and CDR2 are MNHEY and SVGAGI. This CDR3 contains 15 residues. CDR3 nucleotide sequence: TGTGCCAGCAGTCTACAGGGAAGGAGCAATCAGCCCCAGCATTTT. This encodes CASSLQGRSNQPQHF.

The chain joins TRBV7-2 to TRBJ1-6, with TRBD1 identical over 8 bases. V dropped 4 bases and J dropped 7; count of bases not matched to a gene: 3. Germline V CDR1 and CDR2: SGHTA, FQGNSA. The CDR3 covers 14 residues. CDR3 bases: TGTGCCAGCAGCTCAACAGGGGGGAATTCACCCCTCCACTTT. Amino acids: CASSSTGGNSPLHF.

The gene calls are TRBV12-3 or TRBV12-4 and TRBJ2-1; possibly TRBD1 for D (6 bases). The CDR3 length is 13 residues. The V end lost 6 bases, the J end lost 10 bases, and 16 bases lay between the germline ends. In nucleotides, the CDR3 is TGTGCCAGCAGCTCCTTCAGGGGTTCCGAGCAGTTCTTC. Protein sequence: CASSSFRGSEQFF.

Note on this clone: The junction does not match germline at one end; this may be a read error. This rearrangement joins TRBV19 to TRBJ1-1, with D tentatively TRBD1 (6 bases). CDR1 is LNHDA and CDR2 is SQIVND in the germline V gene (reference sequence). The length of the CDR3 is 13 residues. The CDR3 nucleotides are TGTGCCAGTAGTATGTCCCATTCCCCACAGGGTTCCTTT. Protein sequence: CASSMSHSPQGSF.

This sequence joins TRBV7-6 and TRBJ1-4; 8 nucleotides agree with TRBD1. The CDR3 runs 12 residues. Germline assignment: CDR1 SGHVS and CDR2 FNYEAQ. The junction had 3 bases not matched to a gene; V was cut back by 8 bases and J by 7 bases. The CDR3 protein is CASGGQGEKLFF. The CDR3 nucleotides are TGTGCCAGCGGCGGACAGGGTGAAAAACTGTTTTTT.

The chain has TRBV10-3 and TRBJ2-1; TRBD2 agrees at 10 bases. Per germline, CDR1 ENHRY and CDR2 SYGVKD. CDR3 length: 14 residues. Losses at the gene ends were 3 bases for V and 9 bases for J; bases not matched to a gene: 5. CDR3 protein: CAISDGLAAGEQFF. In nucleotides, the CDR3 is TGTGCCATCAGTGACGGACTAGCGGCGGGTGAGCAGTTCTTC.

This chain links TRBV5-6 with TRBJ1-4; no definite D call. Trimming left V 2 bases short and J 0 bases short, with 5 bases between. The CDR3 runs to 14 residues. CDR1 and CDR2 (germline): SGHDT, YYEEEE. CDR3 residues: CASSFRTTNEKLFF. The CDR3 region has the DNA TGTGCCAGCAGCTTCAGGACAACTAATGAAAAACTGTTTTTT.

The chain has TRBV11-3 and TRBJ2-3; D is perhaps TRBD2 (6 bases). This CDR3 region has 14 residues. Germline CDR1 SGHNT, CDR2 YENEEA. V lost 5 bases and J 4 bases, leaving 13 bases between the germline ends. The CDR3 protein is CASSPRLDPDTQYF. For the CDR3, the DNA is TGTGCCAGCAGCCCCAGACTAGATCCAGATACGCAGTATTTT.

The chain uses TRBV11-2 and TRBJ2-2, with D perhaps matching TRBD1 (6 bases). The length of the CDR3 is 14 residues. Per germline, CDR1 SGHAT and CDR2 FQNNGV. V gave up 5 bases and J gave up 4 bases, with 11 bases separating them. The CDR3 nucleotides read TGTGCCAGCAGCCCGAGGGGGTCCACCGGGGAGCTGTTTTTT. Protein sequence: CASSPRGSTGELFF.

The V gene is TRBV6-1, the J gene TRBJ2-3; 12 bases map to TRBD2. CDR3 length equals 18 residues. J was trimmed by 2 bases and V by 2 bases; bases with no gene match: 8. The germline CDR1 and CDR2 sequences are MNHNS and SASEGT. The CDR3 loop reads CASSETLAGGFDTDTQYF. CDR3 sequence (DNA): TGTGCCAGCAGTGAAACGCTAGCGGGGGGGTTTGACACAGATACGCAGTATTTT.